These 31 T cell receptor beta chains originate from one sample sequenced in a study of cytomegalovirus exposure and HLA in healthy donors. Primers: 60 Vbeta forward and 13 Jbeta reverse. Profiling relied on immunoSEQ multiplex PCR, and the TCRdb table lists in-frame clones only, not all of them. The sample lists under 150,000 clones; approximately 84% were seen once. Material for sequencing was PBMCs. The receptors were sampled from a boy aged 2 to 10 in good health and CMV-seronegative.

This chain uses TRBV6-5 with TRBJ1-1; a possible D gene is TRBD1 (5 bases). V lost 4 bases to trimming and J lost 0 bases, with 9 bases between them. Germline loops: CDR1 MNHEY, CDR2 SVGAGI. The CDR3 runs 14 residues. DNA of the CDR3: TGTGCCAGCAGTTCAAAGGGGATGAACACTGAAGCTTTCTTT. It encodes CASSSKGMNTEAFF.

This chain connects TRBV30 to TRBJ1-2; TRBD1 aligns across 9 bases. V shed 7 bases and J 5 bases; nucleotides not matched to a gene: 5. CDR1 GTSNPN and CDR2 SVGIG come from the germline V gene (reference sequence). The CDR3 is made up of 12 amino acids. The DNA for the CDR3 is TGTGCCTATAACAGGGGGCTATATGGCTACACCTTC. This encodes CAYNRGLYGYTF. The complete variable domain, with remaining parts taken from reference TRBV30 and TRBJ1-2, reads SQTIHQWPATLVQPVGSPLSLECTVEGTSNPNLYWYRQAAGRGLQLLFYSVGIGQISSEVPQNLSASRPQDRQFILSSKKLLLSDSGFYLCAYNRGLYGYTFGSGTRLTVV.

There are a few counts of this clone. The chain carries TRBV5-1 and TRBJ1-4; possible D gene TRBD1, 6 bases. V shed 0 bases and J shed 7 bases, with 16 bases lying between them. CDR1 SGHRS and CDR2 YFSETQ come from the germline V gene. The CDR3 runs to 16 residues. In DNA form, the CDR3 reads TGCGCCAGCAGCTTGGCAGGGGACCGCTGGGGTGAAAAACTGTTTTTT. Translation: CASSLAGDRWGEKLFF.

V is TRBV5-4 and J is TRBJ2-5, with 9 bases matching TRBD1. V lost 4 bases, J lost 1 base, and 5 bases stayed unmatched. The germline CDR1 and CDR2 sequences are SGHNT and YYREEE (reference sequence). This CDR3 spans 15 amino acids. The CDR3: CASSADRGTQETQYF. CDR3 coding DNA: TGTGCCAGCAGCGCAGACAGGGGGACCCAAGAGACCCAGTACTTC.

The chain combines TRBV7-2 with TRBJ2-2; D uncertain. The CDR3 is 13 amino acids. The germline gives CDR1 SGHTA, CDR2 FQGNSA. The V end lost 4 bases, the J end lost 4 bases, and 7 bases lay between the germline ends. The CDR3 DNA reads TGTGCCAGCAGCTCCCTGGCCACCGGGGAGCTGTTTTTT. Protein: CASSSLATGELFF. Filled out from reference TRBV7-2 and TRBJ2-2, the complete variable domain reads GAGVSQSPSNKVTEKGKDVELRCDPISGHTALYWYRQSLGQGLEFLIYFQGNSAPDKSGLPSDRFSAERTGGSVSTLTIQRTQQEDSAVYLCASSSLATGELFFGEGSRLTVL.

J is TRBJ2-1 and V is TRBV6-4; 9 nucleotides line up with TRBD2. The CDR3 totals 14 residues. Germline V gives CDR1 MRHNA, CDR2 SNTAGT. V shed 6 bases and J 10 bases; nucleotides not matched to a gene: 10. CDR3 region: CASSQGVAGVEQFF. In nucleotides, the CDR3 is TGTGCCAGCAGCCAGGGGGTAGCGGGAGTGGAGCAGTTCTTC.

The J gene is TRBJ2-7, the V gene TRBV4-3; D may be TRBD2 (6 bases). The CDR3 spans 15 residues. Germline lookup yields CDR1 LGHNA and CDR2 YSLEER. V was clipped by 1 base and J by 3 bases, with 13 bases between them. This CDR3 reads CASSQGRGTGYEQYF. The CDR3 nucleotides are TGCGCCAGCAGCCAAGGCCGGGGGACCGGCTACGAGCAGTACTTC.

The V call is TRBV10-3, the J call TRBJ2-5; 7 positions match TRBD1. The J call may be in error: the DNA end matches TRBJ2-7 better. The CDR3 loop spans 13 amino acids. In germline, CDR1 is ENHRY, CDR2 SYGVKD. In DNA, the CDR3 is TGTGCCATCCAACAGGGACAGACCTACGAGCAGTACTTC. Amino acids: CAIQQGQTYEQYF.

The chain recombines TRBV6-1 with TRBJ1-5; weak D call: TRBD1 (6 bases). V was pared by 3 bases and J by 0 bases, with 12 bases between. The CDR3 spans 16 residues. The germline V gene has CDR1 MNHNS and CDR2 SASEGT. Here the CDR3 reads CASSDQDSYSNQPQHF. The CDR3 coding sequence is TGTGCCAGCAGTGATCAGGACAGCTATAGCAATCAGCCCCAGCATTTT.

The rearrangement joins TRBV7-2 to TRBJ2-7, with D hard to call. V lost 5 bases, J lost 7 bases, and 24 bases lay in between. Germline assignment: CDR1 SGHTA and CDR2 FQGNSA. The CDR3 contains 16 residues. In nucleotides, the CDR3 is TGTGCCAGCAGCCCCGCCTTCGACCCCCCGGGTTTAGAGCAGTACTTC. It yields the protein CASSPAFDPPGLEQYF.

The rearrangement links TRBV30 to TRBJ1-1; a weak D match, TRBD1 (5 bases). V gave up 2 bases and J gave up 0 bases, with 10 bases separating them. The germline CDR1 and CDR2 sequences are GTSNPN and SVGIG (reference sequence). There are 14 residues in the CDR3. The chain's CDR3 is CAWSLTTVNTEAFF. The CDR3 coding sequence is TGTGCCTGGAGTCTAACGACAGTGAACACTGAAGCTTTCTTT. Using reference TRBV30 and TRBJ1-1 for the parts outside the CDR3, the full variable domain is SQTIHQWPATLVQPVGSPLSLECTVEGTSNPNLYWYRQAAGRGLQLLFYSVGIGQISSEVPQNLSASRPQDRQFILSSKKLLLSDSGFYLCAWSLTTVNTEAFFGQGTRLTVV.

The V and J genes are TRBV13 and TRBJ2-1, with 14 bases that match TRBD2. The germline V gene has CDR1 PRHDT and CDR2 FYEKMQ (reference sequence). Trimming took 4 bases from V and 7 from J; bases not matched to a gene: 6. This CDR3 has 16 amino acids. CDR3 nucleotide sequence: TGTGCCAGCAGCTCGCAGGGACTAGCGGGGGAGAATGAGCAGTTCTTC. Its translation is CASSSQGLAGENEQFF.

The chain recombines TRBV30 with TRBJ2-2; D is unresolved. The germline V gene encodes CDR1 GTSNPN and CDR2 SVGIG (reference sequence). This CDR3 has 13 amino acids. Trimming pared 0 bases from V and 2 bases from J, leaving 4 bases between. As DNA, the CDR3 is TGTGCCTGGAGTGTACTCAACACCGGGGAGCTGTTTTTT. It translates to CAWSVLNTGELFF.

CDR3 sequence (DNA): TGTGCCAGCAGCACCCAGGACAGGGGAAAAGAGACCCAGTACTTC. It codes for CASSTQDRGKETQYF. The genes are TRBV5-4 and TRBJ2-5, with TRBD1 matching 9 bases. With V trimmed by 4 bases and J by 3 bases, 7 bases remained unmatched. The CDR3 has 15 residues. Germline CDR1 SGHNT, CDR2 YYREEE (reference sequence).

Remarks on this clone: Mismatch with germline at one junction end may stem from a read error. The rearrangement uses TRBV7-9 and TRBJ1-5, with D possibly being TRBD1 (5 bases). Germline CDR1 is SEHNR and CDR2 is FQNEAQ (reference sequence). The length of the CDR3 is 15 residues. CDR3 in DNA: TGTTCCAGCAGCTTAGGTGCAGGGTTCAATCAGCCCCAGCATTTT. It specifies CSSSLGAGFNQPQHF.

The CDR3 spells CASSSSVSGANVLTF. In DNA form, the CDR3 reads TGTGCCAGCAGCAGTAGCGTTTCTGGGGCCAACGTCCTGACTTTC. The rearrangement uses TRBV27 and TRBJ2-6; a possible D gene is TRBD2 (5 bases). V was pared by 6 bases and J by 1 base, with 10 bases between. The CDR3 is 15 amino acids. Germline values: CDR1 MNHEY, CDR2 SMNVEV (reference sequence).

The chain carries TRBV19 and TRBJ2-5, with TRBD2 matching over 7 bases. Losses at the gene ends were 2 bases for V and 7 bases for J; bases not matched to a gene: 7. The CDR3 contains 14 residues. Germline CDR1 and CDR2: LNHDA and SQIVND (reference sequence). The CDR3 here is CASSIRGGTGTQYF. CDR3 sequence (DNA): TGTGCCAGTAGTATACGCGGGGGAACGGGGACCCAGTACTTC.

This clone showed up just a few times. The rearrangement uses TRBV10-3 and TRBJ2-5; TRBD1 agrees at 8 bases. The V and J ends lost 4 bases and 5 bases, in that order; junction bases with no gene match: 9. The CDR3 is 15 amino acids. CDR1 is ENHRY and CDR2 is SYGVKD in the germline V gene. In DNA form, the CDR3 reads TGTGCCATCAGTGCTGCAGGGGGCCGTTGGGAGACCCAGTACTTC. This gives the protein CAISAAGGRWETQYF.

With respect to this clone: The sample has other DNA sequences that encode this CDR3 too. The V and J genes are TRBV4-3 and TRBJ1-3, with 9 bases matching TRBD1. With V trimmed by 3 bases and J by 1 base, 1 base remained unmatched. CDR3 size: 15 residues. Germline CDR1 is LGHNA and CDR2 is YSLEER. DNA of the CDR3: TGCGCCAGCAGCCAGGACAGGGGATCTGGAAACACCATATATTTT. It yields the protein CASSQDRGSGNTIYF.

The chain joins TRBV6-1 to TRBJ2-7; the D is unclear. This CDR3 comprises 13 residues. In germline, CDR1 is MNHNS, CDR2 SASEGT. Trimming took off 6 bases at V and 3 bases at J, with 12 bases between the two ends. The CDR3 nucleotides read TGTGCCAGCAGCGCTTGGCCCCTCTACGAGCAGTACTTC. Translation gives CASSAWPLYEQYF.

The chain combines TRBV5-4 with TRBJ1-2; D possibly corresponds to TRBD1 (5 bases). V was pared by 4 bases and J by 5 bases, with 21 bases between. There are 16 residues in the CDR3. Germline CDR1 and CDR2: SGHNT and YYREEE (reference sequence). The CDR3 region has the DNA TGTGCCAGCAGCCCCTACGGGGCGGGGGATGGGTATGGCTACACCTTC. Protein sequence: CASSPYGAGDGYGYTF.

The chain recombines TRBV5-4 with TRBJ2-5, with TRBD2 as a possible D gene (7 bases). In germline, CDR1 is SGHNT, CDR2 YYREEE (reference sequence). This CDR3 region has 14 residues. V dropped 2 bases and J dropped 5 bases, with 13 bases sitting between them. CDR3 sequence: CASSFRGGGETQYF. DNA for the CDR3: TGTGCCAGCAGCTTTCGCGGGGGCGGCGAGACCCAGTACTTC. Filled out from reference TRBV5-4 and TRBJ2-5, the complete variable domain reads ETGVTQSPTHLIKTRGQQVTLRCSSQSGHNTVSWYQQALGQGPQFIFQYYREEENGRGNFPPRFSGLQFPNYSSELNVNALELDDSALYLCASSFRGGGETQYFGPGTRLLVL.

This clone came up a few times. The chain employs TRBV5-1 and TRBJ2-1; 9 bases agree with TRBD2. This CDR3 has 19 amino acids. Losses at the gene ends were 4 bases for V and 0 bases for J; bases not matched to a gene: 14. Germline CDR1 and CDR2: SGHRS and YFSETQ. The DNA of the CDR3 is TGCGCCAGCAGCGCGGGCGGGGGGGCGATGGAAAGCTCCTACAATGAGCAGTTCTTC. Amino acid sequence: CASSAGGGAMESSYNEQFF.

The V call is TRBV5-1, the J call TRBJ2-7; a weak D match, TRBD1 (6 bases). Germline V gene lookup returns CDR1 SGHRS and CDR2 YFSETQ. The CDR3 has 16 residues. Trimming pared 2 bases from V and 1 base from J, leaving 16 bases between. CDR3 residues: CASSFFARGRSYEQYF. The CDR3 DNA follows: TGCGCCAGCAGCTTCTTCGCCAGGGGACGGTCCTACGAGCAGTACTTC. The full variable domain, completed using reference TRBV5-1 and TRBJ2-7, is KAGVTQTPRYLIKTRGQQVTLSCSPISGHRSVSWYQQTPGQGLQFLFEYFSETQRNKGNFPGRFSGRQFSNSRSEMNVSTLELGDSALYLCASSFFARGRSYEQYFGPGTRLTVT.

V gene TRBV9 combines with J gene TRBJ1-5; D perhaps matches TRBD1 (6 bases). The V end lost 7 bases, the J end lost 4 bases, and 12 bases lay between the germline ends. The CDR3 has 13 amino acids. Germline V gives CDR1 SGDLS, CDR2 YYNGEE. This CDR3 reads CASGRGFNQPQHF. The CDR3 nucleotides read TGTGCCAGCGGGAGGGGGTTTAATCAGCCCCAGCATTTT. Combining the CDR3 with reference TRBV9 and TRBJ1-5 gives the whole variable domain DSGVTQTPKHLITATGQRVTLRCSPRSGDLSVYWYQQSLDQGLQFLIQYYNGEERAKGNILERFSAQQFPDLHSELNLSSLELGDSALYFCASGRGFNQPQHFGDGTRLSIL.

The V and J genes are TRBV2 and TRBJ1-2; a weak D match, TRBD1 (5 bases). The CDR3 has 15 residues. With 4 bases removed from V and 2 bases from J, the gap between germline ends came to 14 bases. Germline CDR1 reads SNHLY; CDR2 reads FYNNEI. CDR3 residues: CASSGPRERNYGYTF. DNA for the CDR3: TGTGCCAGCAGTGGACCCAGGGAAAGGAACTATGGCTACACCTTC.

The rearrangement joins TRBV19 to TRBJ2-5; the match to TRBD1 covers 7 bases. Germline CDR1 and CDR2: LNHDA and SQIVND (reference sequence). This CDR3 region has 14 residues. Losses at the gene ends were 7 bases for V and 2 bases for J; bases not matched to a gene: 7. In DNA, the CDR3 is TGTGCCAGTACTCCGACAGGGTGGCAAGAGACCCAGTACTTC. This translates into CASTPTGWQETQYF. The full variable domain, completed using reference TRBV19 and TRBJ2-5, is DGGITQSPKYLFRKEGQNVTLSCEQNLNHDAMYWYRQDPGQGLRLIYYSQIVNDFQKGDIAEGYSVSREKKESFPLTVTSAQKNPTAFYLCASTPTGWQETQYFGPGTRLLVL.

This clone is a singleton in its sample. As DNA, the CDR3 is TGTGCCAGCAGTTCCAGACAGGGCCATTCCTACGAGCAGTACTTC. As protein: CASSSRQGHSYEQYF. V usage is TRBV6-6 and J usage is TRBJ2-7; TRBD1 matches 7 bases. The junction had 7 bases not matched to a gene; V was cut back by 4 bases and J by 1 base. Germline CDR1 reads MNHNY; CDR2 reads SVGAGI (reference sequence). The CDR3 is 15 residues long.

This CDR3 reads CATVDPSLADTQYF. In DNA, the CDR3 is TGTGCCACTGTTGACCCTAGTTTGGCAGATACGCAGTATTTT. The V call is TRBV10-3, the J call TRBJ2-3, with D unresolved. This CDR3 is built from 14 residues. V lost 10 bases to trimming and J lost 4 bases, with 18 bases between them. Germline V gene lookup returns CDR1 ENHRY and CDR2 SYGVKD.

The V call is TRBV6-6, the J call TRBJ2-5; D gene ambiguous. CDR3 size: 13 residues. V was cut by 2 bases and J by 1 base, with 5 bases left in between. Germline V CDR1 and CDR2: MNHNY, SVGAGI (reference sequence). In DNA form, the CDR3 reads TGTGCCAGCAGTTACAATAGCCAAGAGACCCAGTACTTC. Its translation: CASSYNSQETQYF.

The rearrangement links TRBV19 to TRBJ2-1; 10 bases align to TRBD2. Germline-derived CDR1 and CDR2 are LNHDA and SQIVND (reference sequence). The CDR3 has 14 residues. Trimming at V came to 10 bases and at J to 5 bases, leaving 8 bases not matched to a gene. CDR3 nucleotides: TGTGCCACCATAACTAGCGGGGTTAACAATGAGCAGTTCTTC. Translating it yields CATITSGVNNEQFF.